Shown below are 21 T cell receptor beta chains from a single sample sequenced in a study of T-cell reconstitution after alpha-beta-depleted transplantation in children. The authors prepared the TCRbeta library with unique molecular identifiers. TCRdb called the PCR reads again in MiXCR, with one record for every CDR3 protein. Found here are some 450,000 distinct CDR3 sequences, over 40% of them singletons; the top ten hold under 35%. The input for sequencing was PBMCs, taken before TCRalphabeta/CD19-depleted stem cell transplant. All receptors derive from a girl aged 2-10 years with aplastic anemia, due to receive a stem cell transplant.

The genes are TRBV7-2 and TRBJ2-7, with D perhaps matching TRBD2 (6 bases). This CDR3 comprises 16 residues. V lost 5 bases and J lost 2, with 19 bases in between. CDR1 SGHTA and CDR2 FQGNSA come from the germline V gene. CDR3 loop: CASSPLAGGIAYEQYF. The DNA for the CDR3 is TGTGCCAGCAGCCCCCTGGCAGGAGGGATCGCCTACGAGCAGTACTTC.

This clonotype was picked up a small number of times. The chain couples TRBV20-1 to TRBJ1-5, with 7 positions matching TRBD1. Germline values: CDR1 DFQATT, CDR2 SNEGSKA (reference sequence). The CDR3 contains 13 residues. Losses at the gene ends were 5 bases for V and 8 bases for J; bases not matched to a gene: 9. CDR3 nucleotides: TGCAGTGCTGGGGACAGAGGAGTCGAGCCCCAGCATTTT. Amino acids: CSAGDRGVEPQHF.

This clonotype appeared a few times. CDR3 DNA sequence: TGTGCCACCAGCAGAGAGGGCAACCAGTACTTC. Protein sequence: CATSREGNQYF. The V gene is TRBV15, the J gene TRBJ2-5, with D uncertain. Looked up from germline, CDR1 is LNHNV and CDR2 is YYDKDF (reference sequence). V was pared by 0 bases and J by 10 bases, with 6 bases between. The CDR3 consists of 11 residues.

V and J are TRBV5-1 and TRBJ1-6; D remains ambiguous. This CDR3 contains 16 residues. The ends were cut back, 4 bases at V and 6 bases at J, with 17 bases in the middle. Germline assignment: CDR1 SGHRS and CDR2 YFSETQ. The CDR3 sequence is CASSPTWGGVNSPLHF. CDR3 sequence (DNA): TGCGCCAGCAGCCCCACGTGGGGAGGAGTTAATTCACCCCTCCACTTT.

The genes are TRBV20-1 and TRBJ2-1; D is unresolved. The germline gives CDR1 DFQATT, CDR2 SNEGSKA (reference sequence). CDR3 size: 14 residues. Trimming left V 0 bases short and J 7 bases short, with 13 bases between. The CDR3 protein is CSARDLRALNEQFF. The CDR3 bases are TGCAGTGCTAGAGATTTGAGAGCCCTAAATGAGCAGTTCTTC.

The rearrangement joins TRBV12-3 or TRBV12-4 to TRBJ2-1, with 9 bases identical to TRBD2. The CDR3 is made up of 19 amino acids. The junction had 10 bases not matched to a gene; V was cut back by 1 base and J by 0 bases. CDR3 in amino acids: CASSLGAGGATFSYNEQFF. CDR3 DNA sequence: TGTGCCAGCAGTTTAGGGGCGGGAGGGGCGACCTTCTCCTACAATGAGCAGTTCTTC.

The chain joins TRBV29-1 to TRBJ2-7; weak D call: TRBD1 (5 bases). Germline V lookup: CDR1 SQVTM, CDR2 ANQGSEA. Trimming stripped 1 base from V and 0 bases from J, with 10 bases between. The CDR3 runs 14 residues. This CDR3 is CSVEGTRNSYEQYF. CDR3 in DNA: TGCAGCGTTGAAGGGACAAGGAACTCCTACGAGCAGTACTTC.

The CDR3 sequence: CSVPAGGRGTEAFF. The CDR3 DNA sequence: TGCAGCGTCCCTGCGGGGGGTCGAGGCACTGAAGCTTTCTTT. The chain joins TRBV29-1 to TRBJ1-1, with a tentative D call TRBD1 (5 bases). Trimming stripped 6 bases from V and 4 bases from J, with 18 bases between. CDR1 and CDR2 from the germline V gene are SQVTM and ANQGSEA. CDR3 length: 14 amino acids.

This clonotype has only a few counts. This chain connects TRBV30 to TRBJ2-3, with 13 bases fitting TRBD2. The V segment lost 0 bases and the J segment 2 bases; nucleotides outside the gene matches: 5. Germline-derived CDR1 and CDR2 are GTSNPN and SVGIG (reference sequence). This CDR3 contains 17 residues. The CDR3 DNA sequence: TGTGCCTGGAGTGTCCCGGGACTAGCGGGATCCACAGATACGCAGTATTTT. Amino acid sequence: CAWSVPGLAGSTDTQYF.

The chain combines TRBV20-1 with TRBJ2-4, with TRBD1 as a possible D gene (5 bases). CDR3 length: 19 residues. The V gene's germline CDR1 is DFQATT and CDR2 SNEGSKA (reference sequence). With 0 bases removed from V and 7 bases from J, the gap between germline ends came to 28 bases. The CDR3 loop reads CSARDGVWNRGSKANIQYF. The CDR3 DNA reads TGCAGTGCTAGAGATGGGGTCTGGAATAGGGGTAGCAAGGCGAACATTCAGTACTTC.

The chain recombines TRBV29-1 with TRBJ1-1; D unclear. Trimming took 7 bases from V and 0 from J, leaving 3 bases between them. Germline V gives CDR1 SQVTM, CDR2 ANQGSEA. The CDR3 spans 10 residues. The CDR3 nucleotides read TGCAGCGGCTTGAACACTGAAGCTTTCTTT. It encodes CSGLNTEAFF.

The sample holds many counts of this clonotype. This chain joins TRBV29-1 and TRBJ2-7; 9 positions match TRBD2. CDR3 length equals 15 residues. The V segment lost 0 bases and the J segment 5 bases; nucleotides outside the gene matches: 8. The V gene's germline CDR1 is SQVTM and CDR2 ANQGSEA. CDR3 DNA sequence: TGCAGCGTTGAAGACGTGGCGGGAGGGCCCCACGAGCAGTACTTC. It specifies CSVEDVAGGPHEQYF.

This clonotype was seen at least ten times. The V call is TRBV19, the J call TRBJ2-7, with 11 nucleotides matching TRBD1. The trim removed 8 bases at V and 6 bases at J, leaving 9 bases unmatched. The CDR3 contains 14 residues. Germline lookup yields CDR1 LNHDA and CDR2 SQIVND (reference sequence). In nucleotides, the CDR3 is TGTGCCAGTTCATCGGACAGGGGGCAATTCGAGCAGTACTTC. Translation: CASSSDRGQFEQYF. Variable domain in full (rest from reference TRBV19 and TRBJ2-7): DGGITQSPKYLFRKEGQNVTLSCEQNLNHDAMYWYRQDPGQGLRLIYYSQIVNDFQKGDIAEGYSVSREKKESFPLTVTSAQKNPTAFYLCASSSDRGQFEQYFGPGTRLTVT.

This clonotype was counted between two and nine times. V usage is TRBV7-9 and J usage is TRBJ2-7; possibly TRBD1 for D (6 bases). V lost 5 bases and J lost 9, with 14 bases in between. Per the germline V gene, CDR1 is SEHNR and CDR2 is FQNEAQ (reference sequence). The CDR3 runs 12 residues. In nucleotides, the CDR3 is TGTGCCAGCAGCGTCAAGGGGGTTGGGCAGTACTTC. Amino acid sequence: CASSVKGVGQYF.

This clonotype was detected ten times or more. The rearrangement links TRBV29-1 to TRBJ2-2, with TRBD1 matching over 8 bases. This CDR3 region has 14 residues. Trimming cost V 6 bases and J 0 bases; bases outside gene matches: 3. Germline CDR1 is SQVTM and CDR2 is ANQGSEA. Here the CDR3 reads CSVGQGSNTGELFF. The CDR3 DNA reads as TGCAGCGTCGGACAGGGCTCGAACACCGGGGAGCTGTTTTTT.

This chain links TRBV29-1 with TRBJ2-1, with D possibly TRBD2 on 6 matching bases. Trimming removed 7 bases at V and 0 bases at J, with 19 bases between. Germline V lookup: CDR1 SQVTM, CDR2 ANQGSEA. The CDR3 is 16 residues long. The CDR3, as DNA: TGCAGCGCTGCACGGGCCGAGGGAGGCTCCTACAATGAGCAGTTCTTC. It yields the protein CSAARAEGGSYNEQFF.

V is TRBV5-8 and J is TRBJ1-5; tentative D call: TRBD1 (6 bases). V was clipped by 4 bases and J by 0 bases, with 11 bases between them. There are 15 residues in the CDR3. Germline CDR1 reads SGHTS; CDR2 reads YDEGEE. The CDR3 is CASSRGTFSNQPQHF. The CDR3, as DNA: TGTGCCAGCAGCCGCGGGACATTTAGCAATCAGCCCCAGCATTTT.

V gene TRBV7-8 combines with J gene TRBJ2-2; D unresolved. Germline lookup yields CDR1 SGHVS and CDR2 FQNEAQ. The CDR3 has 16 amino acids. The V end was cut by 5 bases, the J end by 0 bases, with 13 bases between. CDR3 loop: CASSPKRAPNTGELFF. CDR3 in DNA: TGTGCCAGCAGCCCAAAACGGGCCCCGAACACCGGGGAGCTGTTTTTT.

In its sample, this clonotype was seen many times. V gene TRBV5-5 combines with J gene TRBJ2-1; 8 bases align to TRBD2. Trimming took 0 bases from V and 8 from J; bases not matched to a gene: 13. The CDR3 totals 17 residues. From germline, CDR1 is SGHKS and CDR2 YYEKEE (reference sequence). Here the CDR3 reads CASSLGAPGTRRDEQFF. The CDR3 DNA is TGTGCCAGCAGCTTGGGTGCCCCCGGGACTAGACGGGATGAGCAGTTCTTC.

CDR3 sequence reads: CSVALGVVENEQFF. The CDR3 nucleotides read TGCAGCGTTGCTCTGGGTGTGGTTGAGAATGAGCAGTTCTTC. V usage is TRBV29-1 and J usage is TRBJ2-1; D is uncertain. Germline CDR1 and CDR2: SQVTM and ANQGSEA. V was pared by 4 bases and J by 7 bases, with 17 bases between. The CDR3 has 14 residues.

The J gene is TRBJ2-7, the V gene TRBV5-1; D is unclear. The CDR3 runs 12 residues. The V and J ends lost 4 bases and 9 bases respectively, with 14 bases between them. The germline CDR1 and CDR2 sequences are SGHRS and YFSETQ. CDR3 DNA sequence: TGCGCCAGCAGCGATCGCGTCTCGGGGCAGTACTTC. This encodes CASSDRVSGQYF.